Following are 24 T cell receptor beta chains from one sample sequenced in a study of T-cell memory formation after mild COVID-19. Via MiXCR, TCRdb re-called the 5' RACE reads, giving one row per CDR3 protein. The profile shows a few hundred thousand distinct CDR3 sequences, approximately 29% of them singletons. Input material: PBMCs or a T cell subset sorted from them (not recorded which). These receptors were obtained from an adult woman who had mild COVID-19 (a few samples of this study predate the infection). Cell type and time point are not known.

This clonotype was detected many times. V and J are TRBV11-2 and TRBJ2-7; no firm D call. The CDR3 is 15 amino acids. Germline CDR1 and CDR2: SGHAT and FQNNGV. The V end was cut by 5 bases, the J end by 2 bases, with 16 bases between. CDR3 DNA: TGTGCCAGCAGCGTCCCGTTTCGACAAGCCTACGAGCAGTACTTC. Translating gives CASSVPFRQAYEQYF.

Only a few counts were recorded for this clonotype. The V call is TRBV12-3 or TRBV12-4, the J call TRBJ1-1; no definite D call. Trimming took 8 bases from V and 1 from J, leaving 8 bases between them. The CDR3 extends over 12 amino acids. In DNA, the CDR3 is TGTGCCAGCTGTCGGGAGAACACTGAAGCTTTCTTT. It codes for CASCRENTEAFF.

This clonotype was seen only a few times. The chain recombines TRBV27 with TRBJ1-2, with D possibly being TRBD1 (5 bases). The germline CDR1 and CDR2 sequences are MNHEY and SMNVEV (reference sequence). Trimming cost V 5 bases and J 0 bases, with 10 bases left between them. This CDR3 spans 14 amino acids. CDR3 loop: CASSPRQPNYGYTF. The CDR3 coding sequence is TGTGCCAGCAGTCCAAGACAGCCTAACTATGGCTACACCTTC.

The gene calls are TRBV7-9 and TRBJ1-1, with TRBD1 matching 9 bases. This CDR3 is built from 16 residues. V lost 5 bases, J lost 1 base, and 8 bases stayed unmatched. Germline V lookup: CDR1 SEHNR, CDR2 FQNEAQ (reference sequence). The CDR3 region has the DNA TGTGCCAGCAGCCCAGGGACAGGGCCAAAGAACACTGAAGCTTTCTTT. It codes for CASSPGTGPKNTEAFF.

A few counts support this clonotype. This sequence joins TRBV29-1 and TRBJ1-1; D is undetermined. CDR1 and CDR2 (germline): SQVTM, ANQGSEA. CDR3 length: 11 residues. Between the trimmed V and J ends, which lost 3 bases and 8 bases, there was a span of 10 bases. CDR3 region: CSVDLQWEAFF. The CDR3, as DNA: TGCAGCGTTGATCTACAGTGGGAAGCTTTCTTT.

This clonotype came up a few times. The V call is TRBV24-1, the J call TRBJ2-1, with D possibly TRBD2 on 5 matching bases. V lost 9 bases and J lost 1, with 9 bases in between. The CDR3 length is 13 residues. The V gene's germline CDR1 is KGHDR and CDR2 SFDVKD. The CDR3 nucleotides read TGTGCCACCGGCCGGAGGTCCTACAATGAGCAGTTCTTC. Residues: CATGRRSYNEQFF.

This clonotype was seen more than once but under ten times. The chain joins TRBV28 to TRBJ2-3, with unresolved D. CDR3 length: 13 amino acids. Per germline, CDR1 MDHEN and CDR2 SYDVKM. V shed 1 base and J shed 2 bases, with 4 bases lying between them. The CDR3: CASSLSITDTQYF. Written as DNA, the CDR3 is TGTGCCAGCAGTTTATCTATCACAGATACGCAGTATTTT.

V usage is TRBV6-1 and J usage is TRBJ2-7; tentatively, D is TRBD1 (5 bases). The CDR3 is made up of 13 amino acids. V gave up 4 bases and J gave up 2 bases, with 9 bases separating them. Germline V CDR1 and CDR2: MNHNS, SASEGT. Written as DNA, the CDR3 is TGTGCCAGCAGTGTCGACAGACCCTACGAGCAGTACTTC. Its translation: CASSVDRPYEQYF.

This chain joins TRBV30 and TRBJ1-2; no reliable D call. V was pared by 4 bases and J by 8 bases, with 14 bases between. The CDR3 has 12 residues. Per the germline V gene, CDR1 is GTSNPN and CDR2 is SVGIG (reference sequence). The CDR3 DNA reads as TGTGCCTGGACCCCCGTGTTGAGCGGCTACACCTTC. Its protein is CAWTPVLSGYTF.

Of note for this clonotype: This clone may be a read error of a much larger clone one base away. The CDR3 nucleotides are TGCGCCAGCAGCCAATTACTAGCGGGAGGGGGCAATGAGCAGTTCTTC. Amino acids: CASSQLLAGGGNEQFF. This rearrangement joins TRBV4-3 to TRBJ2-1, with 13 bases that match TRBD2. In germline, CDR1 is LGHNA, CDR2 YSLEER. Losses at the gene ends were 2 bases for V and 6 bases for J; bases not matched to a gene: 4. The length of the CDR3 is 16 residues.

This clonotype was picked up one time. The rearrangement joins TRBV30 to TRBJ2-7, with 9 positions matching TRBD1. The CDR3 has 15 residues. The trim removed 4 bases at V and 2 bases at J, leaving 9 bases unmatched. Germline values: CDR1 GTSNPN, CDR2 SVGIG (reference sequence). The CDR3 loop reads CAWKGDREGAYEQYF. The CDR3 region has the DNA TGTGCCTGGAAGGGGGACAGGGAGGGGGCCTACGAGCAGTACTTC.

The V gene is TRBV4-3, the J gene TRBJ2-7; the D gene is possibly TRBD1 (7 bases). The V gene's germline CDR1 is LGHNA and CDR2 YSLEER. This CDR3 comprises 16 residues. V lost 0 bases to trimming and J lost 4 bases, with 16 bases between them. Here the CDR3 reads CASSQDLQGGGYEQYF. CDR3 nucleotides: TGCGCCAGCAGCCAAGATCTCCAGGGGGGTGGGTACGAGCAGTACTTC.

The chain has TRBV27 and TRBJ2-7, with 7 bases matching TRBD1. CDR3 length: 14 residues. V dropped 7 bases and J dropped 0; count of bases not matched to a gene: 6. Germline CDR1 is MNHEY and CDR2 is SMNVEV (reference sequence). DNA of the CDR3: TGTGCCAGCACCCCGGACAGGCGCTCCTACGAGCAGTACTTC. Amino acid sequence: CASTPDRRSYEQYF.

The rearrangement uses TRBV30 and TRBJ1-1; D perhaps matches TRBD1 (5 bases). Germline V gives CDR1 GTSNPN, CDR2 SVGIG (reference sequence). The CDR3 has 12 residues. The V end was cut by 4 bases, the J end by 5 bases, with 11 bases between. CDR3 sequence (DNA): TGTGCCTGGACCCCTGGGGGTACTGAAGCTTTCTTT. Its protein is CAWTPGGTEAFF.

V gene TRBV10-3 combines with J gene TRBJ2-1; possible D gene TRBD2, 5 bases. CDR1 is ENHRY and CDR2 is SYGVKD in the germline V gene. The CDR3 spans 13 residues. The germline V and J ends were trimmed by 4 bases and 7 bases, with 11 bases remaining between them. The CDR3 sequence is CAISGTQRNEQFF. The CDR3 nucleotides are TGTGCCATCAGTGGAACACAGCGGAATGAGCAGTTCTTC.

The sample holds many counts of this clonotype. The chain is built from TRBV20-1 and TRBJ2-7; 10 nucleotides align to TRBD1. CDR1 DFQATT and CDR2 SNEGSKA come from the germline V gene (reference sequence). The ends lost 5 bases at V and 4 bases at J; junction bases unmatched: 8. The CDR3 loop spans 14 amino acids. CDR3 DNA sequence: TGCAGTGCTGGCTCCGGGACAGGGGAGTACGAGCAGTACTTC. It translates to CSAGSGTGEYEQYF.

The chain couples TRBV4-2 to TRBJ2-2, with TRBD1 matching 7 bases. Germline CDR1 is LGHNA and CDR2 is YNFKEQ. The CDR3 is 16 residues long. Losses at the gene ends were 4 bases for V and 2 bases for J; bases not matched to a gene: 7. The CDR3 here is CASSRGGQTNTGELFF. CDR3 DNA: TGTGCCAGCAGCCGTGGGGGACAGACCAACACCGGGGAGCTGTTTTTT.

The genes are TRBV29-1 and TRBJ1-1; TRBD1 agrees at 8 bases. From germline, CDR1 is SQVTM and CDR2 ANQGSEA. There are 13 residues in the CDR3. V trimming: 7 bases; J trimming: 4 bases; junction bases outside the gene matches: 8. CDR3 in DNA: TGCAGCGACGGGGACAGGAGTAGCACTGAAGCTTTCTTT. The encoded protein is CSDGDRSSTEAFF.

The chain joins TRBV20-1 to TRBJ2-1, with 8 bases lining up with TRBD2. CDR1 and CDR2 from the germline V gene are DFQATT and SNEGSKA (reference sequence). CDR3 length equals 14 residues. V gave up 6 bases and J gave up 9 bases; unmatched junction bases: 13. This CDR3 is CSASPGLVGGEQFF. The CDR3 nucleotides read TGCAGTGCCTCTCCGGGACTAGTTGGGGGTGAGCAGTTCTTC.

This chain uses TRBV12-3 or TRBV12-4 with TRBJ1-1; 7 bases map to TRBD1. This CDR3 spans 14 amino acids. Trimming cost V 3 bases and J 4 bases; bases outside gene matches: 5. In nucleotides, the CDR3 is TGTGCCAGCAGTTTGACAGGGAGGGGCACTGAAGCTTTCTTT. Translated: CASSLTGRGTEAFF.

The chain uses TRBV6-4 and TRBJ1-1, with D perhaps TRBD1 (6 bases). CDR3 length: 13 amino acids. Germline CDR1 is MRHNA and CDR2 is SNTAGT. Trimming removed 6 bases at V and 5 bases at J, with 13 bases between. This CDR3 is CASRDTGKTEAFF. CDR3 coding DNA: TGTGCCAGCAGGGACACAGGGAAGACTGAAGCTTTCTTT.

The table lists this clonotype with a few counts. The J gene is TRBJ1-2, the V gene TRBV7-3, with 7 positions matching TRBD1. The V segment lost 5 bases and the J segment 4 bases; nucleotides outside the gene matches: 10. The CDR3 sequence is 15 residues long. Germline V gene sequence: CDR1 SGHTA, CDR2 FQGTGA. The CDR3 sequence: CASSPPGTVSYGYTF. The DNA for the CDR3 is TGTGCCAGCAGCCCACCCGGGACAGTCAGCTATGGCTACACCTTC.

This clonotype was detected a few times. This chain uses TRBV3-1 with TRBJ1-1; no clear D. The CDR3 consists of 13 residues. V lost 2 bases and J 5 bases, leaving 9 bases between the germline ends. Germline CDR1 LGHDT, CDR2 YNNKEL (reference sequence). Here the CDR3 reads CASSQMRRTEAFF. CDR3 in DNA: TGTGCCAGCAGCCAAATGCGGAGGACTGAAGCTTTCTTT.

This clonotype turned up a few times. The rearrangement uses TRBV4-1 and TRBJ2-7; 7 bases are shared with TRBD1. V shed 0 bases and J 7 bases; nucleotides not matched to a gene: 9. The length of the CDR3 is 15 residues. Germline loops: CDR1 MGHRA, CDR2 YSYEKL. CDR3 sequence (DNA): TGCGCCAGCAGCCAAGAAAGACAGGGTTTCGGGGAGCAGTACTTC. Translating it yields CASSQERQGFGEQYF.